The 6 T cell receptor beta chains presented below share a single source sample, sequenced in a study of T cells in Graves' hyperthyroidism and ophthalmopathy. The investigators amplified TCR beta CDR3 regions from RNA transcripts. Initially, a first-round RT-PCR of the TCR CDR3 employed the HTBI primer set. TCRdb fed the multiplex PCR reads into MiXCR, producing one record per CDR3 protein. The sample comprises around 500,000 distinct CDR3 sequences, around 16% of which are singletons, and about 29% rests with the top ten. The material sequenced was blood. The receptors stem from a woman aged 30 to 39 with Graves' ophthalmopathy.

The rearrangement uses TRBV6-1 and TRBJ2-3; the D is unclear. Per germline, CDR1 MNHNS and CDR2 SASEGT. Trimming removed 10 bases at V and 0 bases at J, with 17 bases between. CDR3 length: 15 amino acids. The CDR3 is CAITPGARSTDTQYF. In DNA form, the CDR3 reads TGTGCCATCACCCCAGGAGCGCGAAGCACAGATACGCAGTATTTT.

This clonotype was picked up many times. The genes are TRBV7-9 and TRBJ2-7, with D tentatively TRBD1 (6 bases). V lost 4 bases to trimming and J lost 3 bases, with 10 bases between them. CDR3 length: 13 amino acids. Germline V gene data show CDR1 as SEHNR and CDR2 as FQNEAQ (reference sequence). CDR3 protein: CASSSRQDYEQYF. DNA of the CDR3: TGTGCCAGCAGCTCGCGACAGGACTACGAGCAGTACTTC.

This clonotype was recorded once. The chain is built from TRBV2 and TRBJ1-2; D is unclear. The CDR3 is 14 amino acids. V was shortened by 3 bases and J by 4 bases, with 12 bases between the two germline ends. Per the germline V gene, CDR1 is SNHLY and CDR2 is FYNNEI. For the CDR3, the DNA is TGTGCCAGCAGTGACGTGAGCTGGTCCTATGGCTACACCTTC. This encodes CASSDVSWSYGYTF. The whole variable domain, filled in from reference TRBV2 and TRBJ1-2, reads EPEVTQTPSHQVTQMGQEVILRCVPISNHLYFYWYRQILGQKVEFLVSFYNNEISEKSEIFDDQFSVERPDGSNFTLKIRSTKLEDSAMYFCASSDVSWSYGYTFGSGTRLTVV.

This clonotype was seen a handful of times. CDR3 in DNA: TGTGCCAGCGGAGTTAATAGCAATCAGCCCCAGCATTTT. As protein: CASGVNSNQPQHF. The chain joins TRBV6-2 or TRBV6-3 to TRBJ1-5; D remains unclear. The CDR3 has 13 residues. The V end lost 8 bases, the J end lost 0 bases, and 8 bases lay between the germline ends. Germline V gives CDR1 MNHEY, CDR2 SVGEGT.

This clonotype was observed at least ten times. This sequence joins TRBV2 and TRBJ2-3; 7 nucleotides match TRBD1. The V and J ends lost 5 bases and 2 bases, in that order; junction bases with no gene match: 7. Germline CDR1 is SNHLY and CDR2 is FYNNEI. The CDR3 covers 15 residues. The DNA of the CDR3 is TGTGCCAGCAGTAACCGACAGGGATACACAGATACGCAGTATTTT. It codes for CASSNRQGYTDTQYF.

This clonotype was counted many times. The chain combines TRBV28 with TRBJ2-1; TRBD1 matches 8 bases. The CDR3 totals 15 residues. CDR1 is MDHEN, CDR2 SYDVKM, per germline. The V and J ends lost 8 bases and 6 bases, in that order; junction bases with no gene match: 12. The CDR3 region is CASRPAPGTGNEQFF. The DNA for the CDR3 is TGTGCCAGCCGTCCCGCACCTGGGACAGGCAATGAGCAGTTCTTC.